In this sample, the clone carrying this T cell receptor (beta chain) turned up many times. These data are taken from a study of blood T cell repertoires in COVID-19. Across the study: From the United States, Italy and Spain came samples of acute and convalescent COVID-19.

The trim removed 0 bases at V and 8 bases at J, leaving 10 bases unmatched. The CDR3 spans 17 residues. CDR1 is SGHRS and CDR2 is YFSETQ in the germline V gene. Produced via immunoSEQ multiplex PCR; TCRdb's table is partial and in-frame only. The sample has around 220,000 clones, just over 85% seen once; the top ten hold about 4.5%. V and J are TRBV5-1 and TRBJ1-6; 8 nucleotides line up with TRBD1. The specimen sequenced was peripheral blood. This TCR came from a man between 45 and 60 years old with acute or convalescent COVID-19. CDR3 in amino acids: CASSLAWTGNVDSPLHF. CDR3 sequence (DNA): TGCGCCAGCAGCTTGGCTTGGACAGGGAATGTTGATTCACCCCTCCACTTT.